The 21 T cell receptor beta chains below were found in one sample sequenced in a study of T cell repertoires in cytomegalovirus infection. One entry per CDR3 protein, called by TCRdb with MiXCR from the reads. Counted here are 250,000 to 300,000 distinct CDR3 sequences, roughly 25% occurring once; the ten biggest clones make up around 13%. The specimen sequenced was PBMCs. The receptors here all came from a human donor in good health (CMV status not recorded). Some clones in this sample may be carry-over from other donors' samples.

This clonotype was recorded a few times. The chain links TRBV6-2 or TRBV6-3 to TRBJ2-5; no clear D gene. CDR1 is MNHEY and CDR2 is SVGEGT in the germline V gene. The CDR3 sequence is 12 residues long. With 6 bases removed from V and 2 bases from J, the gap between germline ends came to 7 bases. The CDR3 is CASSRLQETQYF. In DNA form, the CDR3 reads TGTGCCAGCAGCAGACTTCAAGAGACCCAGTACTTC.

CDR3: CASSATRVPGYTF. The CDR3 nucleotides are TGTGCCAGCAGCGCGACCAGGGTTCCTGGCTACACCTTC. This chain joins TRBV7-2 and TRBJ1-2; weak D call: TRBD1 (5 bases). The CDR3 is 13 residues long. The ends were cut back, 5 bases at V and 7 bases at J, with 14 bases in the middle. Germline V lookup: CDR1 SGHTA, CDR2 FQGNSA.

This clonotype was recorded at least ten times. This chain joins TRBV7-2 and TRBJ1-6; 9 nucleotides agree with TRBD1. The CDR3 covers 16 residues. The ends lost 4 bases at V and 8 bases at J; junction bases unmatched: 9. Germline V gives CDR1 SGHTA, CDR2 FQGNSA. The CDR3 here is CASSSPDRGGYSPLHF. For the CDR3, the DNA is TGTGCCAGCAGCTCACCCGACAGGGGGGGGTATTCACCCCTCCACTTT.

This clonotype was seen more than once but under ten times. V usage is TRBV24-1 and J usage is TRBJ2-1; D ambiguous. V lost 5 bases to trimming and J lost 4 bases, with 8 bases between them. Germline V lookup: CDR1 KGHDR, CDR2 SFDVKD. CDR3 length equals 13 residues. CDR3 amino acids: CATSGHGYNEQFF. The CDR3 region has the DNA TGTGCCACCAGTGGTCACGGTTACAATGAGCAGTTCTTC.

The genes are TRBV14 and TRBJ2-5; TRBD2 might be the D (7 bases). Germline V lookup: CDR1 SGHDN, CDR2 FVKESK. V was cut by 0 bases and J by 3 bases, with 20 bases left in between. This CDR3 spans 18 amino acids. The DNA of the CDR3 is TGTGCCAGCAGCCAAGATTCGATATACGCGGGGGACAAAGAGACCCAGTACTTC. This gives the protein CASSQDSIYAGDKETQYF.

This clonotype has ten or more counts. V usage is TRBV27 and J usage is TRBJ1-5, with D possibly being TRBD1 (5 bases). The CDR3 contains 13 residues. V was pared by 5 bases and J by 2 bases, with 7 bases between. CDR1 is MNHEY and CDR2 is SMNVEV in the germline V gene (reference sequence). The CDR3 bases are TGTGCCAGCAGTCGGGGGGGCAATCAGCCCCAGCATTTT. Translation gives CASSRGGNQPQHF.

This chain joins TRBV25-1 and TRBJ2-7, with D perhaps matching TRBD1 (6 bases). Trimming took 3 bases from V and 4 from J, leaving 19 bases between them. CDR3 length: 16 residues. The germline V gene has CDR1 MGHDK and CDR2 SYGVNS. CDR3 DNA sequence: TGTGCCAGCAGTGATGGGACAAAGGGCTATAAGTACGAGCAGTACTTC. Protein product: CASSDGTKGYKYEQYF.

This clonotype showed up just a few times. The chain has TRBV12-3 or TRBV12-4 and TRBJ2-7; 9 bases line up with TRBD1. Trimming cost V 6 bases and J 2 bases; bases outside gene matches: 8. CDR3 length equals 15 residues. In DNA, the CDR3 is TGTGCCAGCAGACCAGGAGGGACAGGGCCCTACGAGCAGTACTTC. Protein product: CASRPGGTGPYEQYF.

This clonotype was seen ten or more times. The rearrangement joins TRBV7-6 to TRBJ2-7, with TRBD2 matching 7 bases. V gave up 4 bases and J gave up 10 bases; unmatched junction bases: 10. The CDR3 has 13 amino acids. The germline gives CDR1 SGHVS, CDR2 FNYEAQ. CDR3 sequence (DNA): TGTGCCAGCAGCTCTGGGGACTACTCCTTACAGTACGTC. This gives the protein CASSSGDYSLQYV.

The V and J genes are TRBV2 and TRBJ1-5; TRBD1 might be the D (6 bases). The CDR3 has 13 residues. Trimming removed 9 bases at V and 7 bases at J, with 16 bases between. CDR1 is SNHLY and CDR2 is FYNNEI in the germline V gene. The CDR3 sequence is CASHRDINQPQHF. DNA of the CDR3: TGTGCCAGTCACCGGGACATCAACCAGCCCCAGCATTTT. Drawing the rest from reference TRBV2 and TRBJ1-5, the complete variable domain is EPEVTQTPSHQVTQMGQEVILRCVPISNHLYFYWYRQILGQKVEFLVSFYNNEISEKSEIFDDQFSVERPDGSNFTLKIRSTKLEDSAMYFCASHRDINQPQHFGDGTRLSIL.

V and J are TRBV12-3 or TRBV12-4 and TRBJ1-5; TRBD1 agrees at 7 bases. Losses at the gene ends were 5 bases for V and 0 bases for J; bases not matched to a gene: 7. The CDR3 totals 16 residues. CDR3 sequence (DNA): TGTGCCAGCAGTCCGACAGGGAGTTATAGCAATCAGCCCCAGCATTTT. It translates to CASSPTGSYSNQPQHF.

This clonotype has a handful of counts. This CDR3 reads CASSQMRDTQYF. Here the CDR3 DNA reads TGTGCCAGCAGCCAAATGAGAGATACGCAGTATTTT. This rearrangement joins TRBV28 to TRBJ2-3; no clear D. V was trimmed by 6 bases and J by 5 bases, leaving 9 bases between them. From germline, CDR1 is MDHEN and CDR2 SYDVKM. The CDR3 totals 12 residues.

This clonotype was counted ten times or more. The chain has TRBV7-6 and TRBJ2-3; 10 bases are shared with TRBD2. CDR3 length: 16 amino acids. The V gene's germline CDR1 is SGHVS and CDR2 FNYEAQ. Unmatched junction bases numbered 12, after V lost 6 bases and J lost 6 bases. The CDR3 spells CASSSGTSALSDTQYF. The DNA for the CDR3 is TGTGCCAGCAGTTCCGGGACTAGCGCTTTGTCTGATACGCAGTATTTT.

J is TRBJ2-5 and V is TRBV29-1; the D gene is possibly TRBD1 (6 bases). V shed 4 bases and J shed 2 bases, with 17 bases lying between them. Germline loops: CDR1 SQVTM, CDR2 ANQGSEA. This CDR3 is 15 amino acids long. The CDR3 nucleotides read TGCAGCGTTGCGTACAGGGAGAAACAGCAAGAGACCCAGTACTTC. Its translation is CSVAYREKQQETQYF. Supplemented by reference TRBV29-1 and TRBJ2-5, the full variable domain reads SAVISQKPSRDICQRGTSLTIQCQVDSQVTMMFWYRQQPGQSLTLIATANQGSEATYESGFVIDKFPISRPNLTFSTLTVSNMSPEDSSIYLCSVAYREKQQETQYFGPGTRLLVL.

This chain joins TRBV20-1 and TRBJ1-2; the D gene is possibly TRBD1 (5 bases). This CDR3 region has 14 residues. Germline V gene sequence: CDR1 DFQATT, CDR2 SNEGSKA (reference sequence). With 5 bases removed from V and 6 bases from J, the gap between germline ends came to 19 bases. DNA for the CDR3: TGCAGTGCTTGGGGGGGTATATTGGGGGATGGCTACACCTTC. Protein product: CSAWGGILGDGYTF.

The table lists this clonotype with a few counts. The chain joins TRBV12-3 or TRBV12-4 to TRBJ2-1; 9 nucleotides line up with TRBD1. The junction had 5 bases not matched to a gene; V was cut back by 6 bases and J by 2 bases. CDR3 length: 15 residues. The CDR3 coding sequence is TGTGCCAGCAGACTCGGGACAGGGCCCTACAATGAGCAGTTCTTC. Protein: CASRLGTGPYNEQFF.

This chain joins TRBV2 and TRBJ2-2; TRBD2 matches 8 bases. This CDR3 is 17 amino acids long. CDR1 is SNHLY, CDR2 FYNNEI, per germline. V dropped 8 bases and J dropped 5; count of bases not matched to a gene: 16. The CDR3 region is CASFGLVAGQRTGELFF. The CDR3 DNA is TGTGCCAGCTTCGGACTCGTAGCGGGGCAAAGGACCGGGGAGCTGTTTTTT.

This clonotype was found many times. The chain carries TRBV28 and TRBJ1-5; D perhaps matches TRBD1 (5 bases). From germline, CDR1 is MDHEN and CDR2 SYDVKM. CDR3 length equals 16 residues. Trimming left V 4 bases short and J 4 bases short, with 17 bases between. CDR3 protein: CASSYDLDMENQPQHF. The CDR3 DNA is TGTGCCAGCAGTTACGACCTGGACATGGAGAATCAGCCCCAGCATTTT.

This clonotype was observed a few times. The chain carries TRBV12-3 or TRBV12-4 and TRBJ2-7, with TRBD2 as a possible D gene (5 bases). V was cut by 4 bases and J by 1 base, with 8 bases left in between. This CDR3 spans 13 amino acids. CDR3 sequence reads: CASSYGVSYEQYF. DNA for the CDR3: TGTGCCAGCAGTTACGGGGTTTCCTACGAGCAGTACTTC.

This clonotype was counted at least ten times. This chain's CDR3 is CASSSRALYNEQFF. The CDR3 DNA follows: TGTGCCAGCAGCTCCAGGGCCCTATACAATGAGCAGTTCTTC. The chain combines TRBV11-2 with TRBJ2-1; D is possibly TRBD1 (5 bases). Germline loops: CDR1 SGHAT, CDR2 FQNNGV. V was clipped by 4 bases and J by 4 bases, with 11 bases between them. There are 14 residues in the CDR3.

The gene calls are TRBV20-1 and TRBJ2-1; D is possibly TRBD1 or TRBD2 (6 bases each). The germline V and J ends were trimmed by 6 bases and 9 bases, with 15 bases remaining between them. Germline V gene sequence: CDR1 DFQATT, CDR2 SNEGSKA (reference sequence). This CDR3 spans 12 amino acids. The CDR3 DNA is TGCAGTGCCCCGAGGGGGGATAGTGAGCAGTTCTTC. Its protein product is CSAPRGDSEQFF.